Listed here are 23 T cell receptor beta chains from one sample, sequenced in a study of radiation and T cells in renal cell carcinoma. Some clones are missing from TCRdb's copy, which holds only in-frame ones; the method was immunoSEQ multiplex PCR. The table includes about 130,000 clones, approximately 85% detected once. This sample's time point: blood 2 weeks post-SBRT. Described treatment: 15 Gy SBRT to primary tumor, nephrectomy 4 weeks later. The material sequenced was blood, taken from a patient whose treatment included radiotherapy and nephrectomy. The origin of the receptors is a man aged 45-65 years with renal cell carcinoma.

The CDR3 region has the DNA TGTGCCAGCAGTTACGGCGGGACAGGGGACACGCAGTATTTT. Residues: CASSYGGTGDTQYF. This rearrangement joins TRBV6-5 to TRBJ2-3; 10 bases fit TRBD1. This CDR3 is 14 amino acids long. CDR1 is MNHEY, CDR2 SVGAGI, per germline. The junction had 5 bases not matched to a gene; V was cut back by 2 bases and J by 9 bases.

This clone showed up just once. The chain combines TRBV7-2 with TRBJ2-7; 8 nucleotides align to TRBD1. CDR3 length: 14 residues. Germline V CDR1 and CDR2: SGHTA, FQGNSA. The V gene end was trimmed by 4 bases and the J gene end by 7 bases; junction bases not matched to a gene: 9. This chain's CDR3 is CASSSGQGLMEQYF. CDR3 nucleotide sequence: TGTGCCAGCAGCTCCGGACAGGGTCTCATGGAGCAGTACTTC.

The V and J genes are TRBV5-1 and TRBJ2-7, with 10 bases aligning to TRBD1. The CDR3 covers 14 residues. V shed 3 bases and J 6 bases; nucleotides not matched to a gene: 6. Germline assignment: CDR1 SGHRS and CDR2 YFSETQ. CDR3 DNA: TGCGCCAGCAGCTCCGGGACAGGGGAGGTCGAGCAGTACTTC. Translated, it gives CASSSGTGEVEQYF.

This chain connects TRBV6-5 to TRBJ2-7; D is perhaps TRBD1 (6 bases). V lost 1 base to trimming and J lost 6 bases, with 13 bases between them. CDR3 length: 14 residues. From germline, CDR1 is MNHEY and CDR2 SVGAGI. The CDR3 spells CASSYLLDSLEQYF. CDR3 DNA sequence: TGTGCCAGCAGTTACTTACTGGACAGCCTCGAGCAGTACTTC.

This chain links TRBV2 with TRBJ2-3, with TRBD2 as a possible D gene (6 bases). V was clipped by 8 bases and J by 0 bases, with 9 bases between them. This CDR3 comprises 13 residues. Germline lookup yields CDR1 SNHLY and CDR2 FYNNEI. In nucleotides, the CDR3 is TGTGCCAGCGCTAGCGATAGCACAGATACGCAGTATTTT. It encodes CASASDSTDTQYF.

The chain recombines TRBV19 with TRBJ1-5; D gene unclear. CDR1 LNHDA and CDR2 SQIVND come from the germline V gene (reference sequence). The V and J ends lost 4 bases and 5 bases respectively, with 9 bases between them. The CDR3 extends over 13 amino acids. CDR3 amino acids: CASSRGSYQPQHF. CDR3 bases: TGTGCCAGTAGTAGAGGCAGCTATCAGCCCCAGCATTTT.

V and J are TRBV27 and TRBJ1-1, with D unresolved. Germline assignment: CDR1 MNHEY and CDR2 SMNVEV (reference sequence). This CDR3 has 16 residues. V was clipped by 2 bases and J by 0 bases, with 13 bases between them. Here the CDR3 reads CASSLTSGIMNTEAFF. The DNA for the CDR3 is TGTGCCAGCAGTTTAACGTCAGGAATTATGAACACTGAAGCTTTCTTT.

The gene calls are TRBV13 and TRBJ1-2; D is ambiguous. V lost 5 bases to trimming and J lost 0 bases, with 7 bases between them. This CDR3 spans 13 amino acids. Germline assignment: CDR1 PRHDT and CDR2 FYEKMQ (reference sequence). DNA of the CDR3: TGTGCCAGCAGCGAAAGTCCTAACTATGGCTACACCTTC. Translation: CASSESPNYGYTF.

The rearrangement uses TRBV27 and TRBJ1-4; D not certain. CDR1 is MNHEY, CDR2 SMNVEV, per germline (reference sequence). Between the trimmed V and J ends, which lost 6 bases and 5 bases, there was a span of 16 bases. The CDR3 runs to 15 residues. CDR3 residues: CASSLRASKNEKLFF. In DNA form, the CDR3 reads TGTGCCAGCAGCCTGCGGGCATCAAAGAATGAAAAACTGTTTTTT.

This chain links TRBV6-1 with TRBJ2-1; tentatively, D is TRBD1 or TRBD2 (5 bases each). The CDR3 is 17 amino acids. Trimming cost V 2 bases and J 2 bases, with 16 bases left between them. The germline gives CDR1 MNHNS, CDR2 SASEGT. CDR3 region: CASSETGTVSAYNEQFF. Here the CDR3 DNA reads TGTGCCAGCAGTGAAACGGGGACCGTCAGCGCCTACAATGAGCAGTTCTTC.

On this clone: The same CDR3 is also encoded by other DNA sequences in this sample. The chain carries TRBV5-1 and TRBJ2-5; D is uncertain. V was shortened by 4 bases and J by 1 base, with 2 bases between the two germline ends. This CDR3 region has 11 residues. Germline V gene lookup returns CDR1 SGHRS and CDR2 YFSETQ. The CDR3, as DNA: TGCGCCAGCAGCCGCCAAGAGACCCAGTACTTC. This codes for CASSRQETQYF. The full variable domain, with the rest looked up from reference TRBV5-1 and TRBJ2-5, is KAGVTQTPRYLIKTRGQQVTLSCSPISGHRSVSWYQQTPGQGLQFLFEYFSETQRNKGNFPGRFSGRQFSNSRSEMNVSTLELGDSALYLCASSRQETQYFGPGTRLLVL.

The J gene is TRBJ2-1, the V gene TRBV5-4; no definite D call. The V end lost 4 bases, the J end lost 9 bases, and 23 bases lay between the germline ends. The CDR3 runs 16 residues. Germline loops: CDR1 SGHNT, CDR2 YYREEE (reference sequence). The CDR3 bases are TGTGCCAGCAGCCGCCCCGGTACAGTTGAATCCGGTGAGCAGTTCTTC. It specifies CASSRPGTVESGEQFF.

The chain uses TRBV7-2 and TRBJ1-6; maybe TRBD1 (5 bases). This CDR3 contains 14 residues. Germline CDR1 reads SGHTA; CDR2 reads FQGNSA. V was clipped by 5 bases and J by 7 bases, with 12 bases between them. The CDR3 nucleotides read TGTGCCAGCAGCCTACAGGTTATAAATTCACCCCTCCACTTT. It yields the protein CASSLQVINSPLHF. The full variable domain, rest sourced from reference TRBV7-2 and TRBJ1-6, is GAGVSQSPSNKVTEKGKDVELRCDPISGHTALYWYRQSLGQGLEFLIYFQGNSAPDKSGLPSDRFSAERTGGSVSTLTIQRTQQEDSAVYLCASSLQVINSPLHFGNGTRLTVT.

The chain links TRBV6-5 to TRBJ1-2, with 9 bases fitting TRBD1. The germline CDR1 and CDR2 sequences are MNHEY and SVGAGI. V shed 8 bases, J shed 3 bases, and the junction held 10 bases outside the gene matches. This CDR3 has 15 residues. The CDR3 DNA is TGTGCCAGCGGTCCCTGGACAGGGGAGGACTATGGCTACACCTTC. This sequence encodes CASGPWTGEDYGYTF.

J is TRBJ2-2 and V is TRBV4-3, with 7 bases identical to TRBD1. CDR1 and CDR2 from the germline V gene are LGHNA and YSLEER. J lost 3 bases, V lost 1 base, and 5 bases had no gene match. The CDR3 length is 16 residues. The CDR3 here is CASSQVLGQDTGELFF. The DNA for the CDR3 is TGCGCCAGCAGCCAAGTACTCGGACAGGACACCGGGGAGCTGTTTTTT.

This chain connects TRBV6-1 to TRBJ1-5; 7 bases agree with TRBD1. This CDR3 spans 14 amino acids. The V segment lost 5 bases and the J segment 7 bases; nucleotides outside the gene matches: 8. Germline-derived CDR1 and CDR2 are MNHNS and SASEGT. This chain's CDR3 is CASSIQGIRQPQHF. In nucleotides, the CDR3 is TGTGCCAGCAGTATACAGGGGATTAGGCAGCCCCAGCATTTT.

V and J are TRBV2 and TRBJ1-3, with TRBD1 as a possible D gene (5 bases). The CDR3 consists of 13 residues. V lost 11 bases and J 0 bases, leaving 11 bases between the germline ends. CDR1 is SNHLY and CDR2 is FYNNEI in the germline V gene. CDR3 protein: CAGGESSGNTIYF. CDR3 nucleotide sequence: TGTGCCGGGGGGGAAAGCTCTGGAAACACCATATATTTT. Full variable domain (missing parts from reference TRBV2 and TRBJ1-3): EPEVTQTPSHQVTQMGQEVILRCVPISNHLYFYWYRQILGQKVEFLVSFYNNEISEKSEIFDDQFSVERPDGSNFTLKIRSTKLEDSAMYFCAGGESSGNTIYFGEGSWLTVV.

The V and J genes are TRBV7-2 and TRBJ1-2, with a possible D match to TRBD1 (6 bases). In germline, CDR1 is SGHTA, CDR2 FQGNSA. V shed 5 bases and J shed 2 bases, with 9 bases lying between them. This CDR3 is 13 amino acids long. This CDR3 reads CASSPQGNYGYTF. In nucleotides, the CDR3 is TGTGCCAGCAGCCCGCAGGGGAACTATGGCTACACCTTC.

This rearrangement joins TRBV27 to TRBJ2-7, with a tentative D call TRBD2 (6 bases). In germline, CDR1 is MNHEY, CDR2 SMNVEV (reference sequence). The V end lost 1 base, the J end lost 0 bases, and 16 bases lay between the germline ends. The CDR3 is made up of 17 amino acids. CDR3 bases: TGTGCCAGCAGTTTATGGGCTCTCGGAGGGAACTCCTACGAGCAGTACTTC. Translating gives CASSLWALGGNSYEQYF.

The J gene is TRBJ2-3, the V gene TRBV9; 8 nucleotides align to TRBD2. The CDR3 runs 16 residues. Germline V gene lookup returns CDR1 SGDLS and CDR2 YYNGEE. V was pared by 0 bases and J by 3 bases, with 6 bases of the junction left unmatched. As DNA, the CDR3 is TGTGCCAGCAGCGTAGATACGGGAGGGGGGACAGATACGCAGTATTTT. This gives the protein CASSVDTGGGTDTQYF.

The chain has TRBV7-9 and TRBJ1-2; D is undetermined. The CDR3 runs to 17 residues. Germline CDR1 and CDR2: SEHNR and FQNEAQ (reference sequence). V lost 5 bases and J 6 bases, leaving 25 bases between the germline ends. The CDR3 reads CASSPFTSTWTRDGYTF. CDR3 DNA: TGTGCCAGCAGCCCTTTTACGTCTACTTGGACTCGCGATGGCTACACCTTC.

The rearrangement uses TRBV21-1 and TRBJ1-2. TRBV21-1 is tagged as a pseudogene. This CDR3 region has 14 residues. This chain's CDR3 is CASSASGRGNGYTF. The CDR3 nucleotides are TGTGCCAGCAGCGCTTCAGGTCGCGGTAATGGCTACACCTTC.

J is TRBJ2-3 and V is TRBV4-1; D is ambiguous. This CDR3 is 15 amino acids long. The V and J ends lost 3 bases and 0 bases respectively, with 10 bases between them. CDR1 MGHRA and CDR2 YSYEKL come from the germline V gene. The DNA of the CDR3 is TGCGCCAGCAGCCAGGAAGCGCACAGCACAGATACGCAGTATTTT. Amino acid sequence: CASSQEAHSTDTQYF.